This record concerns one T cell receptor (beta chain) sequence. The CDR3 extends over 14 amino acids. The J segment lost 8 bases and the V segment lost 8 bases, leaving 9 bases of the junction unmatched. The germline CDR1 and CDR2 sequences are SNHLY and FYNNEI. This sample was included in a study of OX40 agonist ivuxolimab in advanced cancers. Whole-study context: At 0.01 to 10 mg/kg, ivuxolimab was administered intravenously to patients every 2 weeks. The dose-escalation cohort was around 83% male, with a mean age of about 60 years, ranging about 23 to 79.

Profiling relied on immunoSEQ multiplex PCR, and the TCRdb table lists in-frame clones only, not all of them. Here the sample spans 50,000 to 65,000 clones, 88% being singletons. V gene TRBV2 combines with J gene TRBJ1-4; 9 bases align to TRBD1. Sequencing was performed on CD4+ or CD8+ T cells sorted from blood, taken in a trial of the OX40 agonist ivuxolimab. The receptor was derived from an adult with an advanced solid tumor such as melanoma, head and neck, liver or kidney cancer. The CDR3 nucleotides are TGTGCCAGCCGTCCCGGGACAGGGAGGGAAAAACTGTTTTTT. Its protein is CASRPGTGREKLFF.